Detailed here is one T cell receptor beta chain. The entry originates in a study of cytomegalovirus exposure and HLA in healthy donors. Primers for the PCR totalled 60 Vbeta and 13 Jbeta. The assay was immunoSEQ multiplex PCR, and TCRdb's table has in-frame clones only and misses some. The top ten clones hold roughly 16% of a sample with about 200,000 clones, 70% to 80% of them seen once. The CDR3 consists of 17 residues. The ends were cut back, 3 bases at V and 0 bases at J, with 19 bases in the middle. Germline V gives CDR1 SQVTM, CDR2 ANQGSEA. V and J are TRBV29-1 and TRBJ2-3, with D perhaps TRBD2 (5 bases). The clonotype originates from a man between 40 and 49 years old in good health and CMV-seronegative. Material: PBMCs. The chain's CDR3 is CSVDKHSGSTSTDTQYF. CDR3 DNA sequence: TGCAGCGTTGATAAGCACAGCGGCTCTACTAGCACAGATACGCAGTATTTT.